This T cell receptor (beta chain) was captured by sequencing in a study of blood T cell repertoires in COVID-19. Per germline, CDR1 SGHRS and CDR2 YFSETQ. This CDR3 region has 15 residues. V was pared by 3 bases and J by 3 bases, with 8 bases of the junction left unmatched. Original processing methods: For nucleated cells, counts were estimated from reference gene primer amplification. Some clones are missing from TCRdb's copy, which holds only in-frame ones; the method was immunoSEQ multiplex PCR. V, J and clone size are taken as reported in that table, and D and trimming were inferred from the DNA itself. The sample carries about 290,000 clones, around nine tenths recorded once.

The rearrangement links TRBV5-1 to TRBJ2-7; 8 nucleotides line up with TRBD1. Sequencing input: peripheral blood. The TCR originated in a man aged 35 to 55 with acute or convalescent COVID-19. This CDR3 is CASSSSTGEIYEQYF. The CDR3 DNA follows: TGCGCCAGCAGCTCGTCGACAGGGGAGATCTACGAGCAGTACTTC.